This passage covers 15 T cell receptor beta chains from one sample sequenced in a study of T cell clonotyping in hematopoietic cell transplantation. Time point specified: recipient sample about 28 days before transplant, after cytoreduction. Data came from immunoSEQ multiplex PCR; TCRdb stores just in-frame clones and leaves some out. Of 20,000 to 30,000 clones listed, roughly 84% were seen once; the top ten hold about 24%. The material was peripheral blood mononuclear cells, obtained before stem cell transplant. These receptors came from a woman in her sixties or seventies with acute myeloid leukemia. Some clones in this sample may be carry-over from other donors' samples.

The chain is built from TRBV2 and TRBJ2-3; D might be TRBD1 or TRBD2, each matching 5 bases. This CDR3 comprises 16 residues. CDR1 and CDR2 from the germline V gene are SNHLY and FYNNEI. V shed 2 bases and J shed 2 bases, with 14 bases lying between them. The CDR3 DNA sequence: TGTGCCAGCAGTGAATTTCCCCTGGGGGTCACAGATACGCAGTATTTT. Amino acid sequence: CASSEFPLGVTDTQYF. Full variable domain (outside the CDR3, taken from reference TRBV2 and TRBJ2-3): EPEVTQTPSHQVTQMGQEVILRCVPISNHLYFYWYRQILGQKVEFLVSFYNNEISEKSEIFDDQFSVERPDGSNFTLKIRSTKLEDSAMYFCASSEFPLGVTDTQYFGPGTRLTVL.

The V and J genes are TRBV6-5 and TRBJ2-7; 7 nucleotides align to TRBD1. V lost 6 bases and J lost 4; bases outside the gene matches: 12. The CDR3 covers 15 residues. Per the germline V gene, CDR1 is MNHEY and CDR2 is SVGAGI. The chain's CDR3 is CASSPTPGQRYEQYF. Written as DNA, the CDR3 is TGTGCCAGCAGCCCGACTCCGGGACAGAGATACGAGCAGTACTTC.

This clone has just a few counts. V usage is TRBV11-2 and J usage is TRBJ1-1, with unresolved D. The CDR3 contains 13 residues. From germline, CDR1 is SGHAT and CDR2 FQNNGV. V lost 8 bases, J lost 0 bases, and 10 bases lay in between. CDR3 in DNA: TGTGCCAGCGGCCACCGAGTGAACACTGAAGCTTTCTTT. Translation: CASGHRVNTEAFF.

The chain employs TRBV5-6 and TRBJ1-4, with 7 bases that match TRBD1. CDR1 is SGHDT, CDR2 YYEEEE, per germline. The J segment lost 7 bases and the V segment lost 2 bases, leaving 11 bases of the junction unmatched. The CDR3 is 16 amino acids. The CDR3 loop is CASSFTSKGALEKLFF. The CDR3 bases are TGTGCCAGCAGCTTCACTTCGAAGGGGGCGCTTGAAAAACTGTTTTTT.

The chain links TRBV19 to TRBJ1-1, with D unclear. CDR1 and CDR2 (germline): LNHDA, SQIVND (reference sequence). V gave up 5 bases and J gave up 0 bases, with 7 bases separating them. This CDR3 region has 13 residues. Written as DNA, the CDR3 is TGTGCCAGTAGTTCAGCGATGAACACTGAAGCTTTCTTT. Its protein is CASSSAMNTEAFF.

This sequence joins TRBV5-1 and TRBJ1-1; 7 bases fit TRBD1. J lost 2 bases, V lost 0 bases, and 4 bases had no gene match. The CDR3 loop spans 15 amino acids. Germline V gene data show CDR1 as SGHRS and CDR2 as YFSETQ. The CDR3 is CASSLVGQRNTEAFF. The CDR3 region has the DNA TGCGCCAGCAGCTTGGTGGGACAGAGAAACACTGAAGCTTTCTTT.

The chain couples TRBV11-2 to TRBJ2-7; 9 nucleotides align to TRBD1. The CDR3 extends over 15 amino acids. V dropped 6 bases and J dropped 5; count of bases not matched to a gene: 11. Looked up from germline, CDR1 is SGHAT and CDR2 is FQNNGV. CDR3 nucleotide sequence: TGTGCCAGCAGACGCGGGACAGGGTATTCCGACGAGCAGTACTTC. Its translation: CASRRGTGYSDEQYF.

This chain links TRBV10-3 with TRBJ1-2, with TRBD1 matching over 7 bases. Germline CDR1 and CDR2: ENHRY and SYGVKD. This CDR3 contains 12 residues. The J segment lost 11 bases and the V segment lost 10 bases, leaving 13 bases of the junction unmatched. This CDR3 reads CATTGTESFYTF. The CDR3 DNA is TGTGCCACAACCGGGACAGAATCCTTTTACACCTTC.

The V gene is TRBV19, the J gene TRBJ2-7, with D perhaps matching TRBD2 (6 bases). Germline-derived CDR1 and CDR2 are LNHDA and SQIVND (reference sequence). The CDR3 is 10 residues long. Trimming removed 11 bases from V and 3 bases from J, with 8 bases in between. CDR3 DNA sequence: TGTGCCGCGGGAAGCTACGAGCAGTACTTC. This translates into CAAGSYEQYF.

The chain combines TRBV2 with TRBJ1-2; 7 positions agree with TRBD1. The J segment lost 2 bases and the V segment lost 5 bases, leaving 11 bases of the junction unmatched. The CDR3 totals 16 residues. Germline V CDR1 and CDR2: SNHLY, FYNNEI. The CDR3: CASSTTTGQENYGYTF. The CDR3 DNA reads TGTGCCAGCAGTACCACTACCGGACAGGAAAACTATGGCTACACCTTC.

V is TRBV6-6 and J is TRBJ1-2; 7 bases line up with TRBD1. The junction had 4 bases not matched to a gene; V was cut back by 1 base and J by 8 bases. In germline, CDR1 is MNHNY, CDR2 SVGAGI (reference sequence). The CDR3 contains 13 residues. The CDR3 region has the DNA TGTGCCAGCAGTTACTACAGGGGAGACGGCTACACCTTC. It yields the protein CASSYYRGDGYTF.

CDR3 in DNA: TGCGCCAGCAGCTTTGCAGGACAGGGGAGAACTGAAGCTTTCTTT. Translation gives CASSFAGQGRTEAFF. The gene calls are TRBV5-1 and TRBJ1-1, with TRBD1 identical over 9 bases. Per germline, CDR1 SGHRS and CDR2 YFSETQ. This CDR3 has 15 amino acids. The trim removed 2 bases at V and 5 bases at J, leaving 7 bases unmatched.

The chain couples TRBV7-9 to TRBJ1-4; D is possibly TRBD1 (5 bases). The CDR3 runs to 14 residues. Trimming removed 5 bases at V and 4 bases at J, with 11 bases between. Germline lookup yields CDR1 SEHNR and CDR2 FQNEAQ (reference sequence). The CDR3 DNA reads TGTGCCAGCAGCCCGGGGACGGTTAATGAAAAACTGTTTTTT. Residues: CASSPGTVNEKLFF.

About this clone: Compared with germline, one end of the junction differs, possibly owing to a read error. The rearrangement joins TRBV6-1 to TRBJ1-6; D unclear. Germline V gene lookup returns CDR1 MNHNS and CDR2 SASEGT. CDR3 size: 18 residues. CDR3 sequence (DNA): TGTGCCAGCAGTGAATTAATCTCTCCGGGCTCCTATAATTCGCCCCTCCACTTT. Translating it yields CASSELISPGSYNSPLHF.

The V and J genes are TRBV9 and TRBJ2-2; TRBD2 might be the D (5 bases). Trimming left V 4 bases short and J 4 bases short, with 14 bases between. CDR1 and CDR2 from the germline V gene are SGDLS and YYNGEE. The CDR3 consists of 15 residues. The CDR3 protein is CASSSGVLVTGELFF. The CDR3 nucleotides read TGTGCCAGCAGCTCCGGGGTCCTGGTCACCGGGGAGCTGTTTTTT.